One T cell receptor beta chain is described in this entry. As yet, its antigen is unknown. The data were taken from a study of cytomegalovirus exposure and HLA in healthy donors. Study-wide context: Findings of an earlier analysis included about 100 million unique TCR beta sequences from 190 million or so T cells. Study findings and constraints: TCR beta chain V- and J-gene trimming was linked, in a later analysis, to a missense variant in DCLRE1C. Rates of TCR association differed by HLA locus in a later analysis, with DRB1 highest and HLA-C lowest.

The CDR3 is 15 amino acids. J gave up 6 bases and V 1 base, and 6 bases lay outside the gene matches. The germline CDR1 and CDR2 sequences are KGHSH and LQKENI. The PCR used 60 Vbeta and 13 Jbeta primers. Original processing methods: Later analysis identified roughly 84 million unique TCR beta chains, roughly 11 million shared. TCRdb's copy holds only in-frame clones and misses some; the assay was immunoSEQ multiplex PCR. Clonal size and the V and J genes are those of that table, whereas D and trimming came from the DNA. The sample has some 120,000 clones; around 85% are singletons. The V and J genes are TRBV18 and TRBJ2-7; 10 bases are shared with TRBD1. This clonotype was sampled from a woman younger than 45 in good health and CMV-seropositive. The sample comprised PBMCs. In DNA form, the CDR3 reads TGTGCCAGCTCACCACAGGAGACAGGGGGCGTCGAGCAGTACTTC. This encodes CASSPQETGGVEQYF.